These 18 T cell receptor beta chains came from one sample sequenced in a study of blood T cell repertoires in COVID-19. Only in-frame clones appear in the TCRdb table, and some are missing; sequencing was by immunoSEQ multiplex PCR. The data contain over 200,000 clones, around 88% of them seen just once; the ten biggest clones take up around 2.8%. The sequencing sample was made of peripheral blood. These receptors originate from a woman aged 30 to 39 who had recovered from COVID-19.

This sequence joins TRBV9 and TRBJ2-5; D ambiguous. Trimming took 2 bases from V and 0 from J, leaving 8 bases between them. Germline V gives CDR1 SGDLS, CDR2 YYNGEE. The CDR3 is 14 residues long. Written as DNA, the CDR3 is TGTGCCAGCAGCGTTCAGGCGTACCAAGAGACCCAGTACTTC. Translating gives CASSVQAYQETQYF.

V and J are TRBV19 and TRBJ2-1, with TRBD1 identical over 8 bases. The junction had 7 bases not matched to a gene; V was cut back by 3 bases and J by 9 bases. CDR3 length equals 14 residues. CDR1 and CDR2 (germline): LNHDA, SQIVND (reference sequence). CDR3 amino acids: CASSMARTGTEQFF. The CDR3, as DNA: TGTGCCAGTAGTATGGCCCGGACAGGGACTGAGCAGTTCTTC. The full variable domain, its missing parts supplied by reference TRBV19 and TRBJ2-1, is DGGITQSPKYLFRKEGQNVTLSCEQNLNHDAMYWYRQDPGQGLRLIYYSQIVNDFQKGDIAEGYSVSREKKESFPLTVTSAQKNPTAFYLCASSMARTGTEQFFGPGTRLTVL.

This clone was seen a handful of times. The J gene is TRBJ1-2, the V gene TRBV18; 8 bases fit TRBD1. The CDR3 runs to 14 residues. CDR1 and CDR2 from the germline V gene are KGHSH and LQKENI. The trim removed 3 bases at V and 8 bases at J, leaving 8 bases unmatched. This chain's CDR3 is CASSPRNPGGGYTF. The CDR3 DNA reads as TGTGCCAGCTCACCTCGAAACCCAGGGGGCGGCTACACCTTC.

The genes are TRBV4-1 and TRBJ2-4, with 8 positions matching TRBD2. V gave up 0 bases and J gave up 0 bases; unmatched junction bases: 7. CDR3 length: 18 residues. Germline CDR1 is MGHRA and CDR2 is YSYEKL. The CDR3 DNA reads as TGCGCCAGCAGCCAAGAGGGGTTAGCGGGGCTAGCCAAAAACATTCAGTACTTC. Translated: CASSQEGLAGLAKNIQYF.

The chain couples TRBV19 to TRBJ1-5, with 10 nucleotides matching TRBD1. This CDR3 has 15 residues. The V gene end was trimmed by 6 bases and the J gene end by 5 bases; junction bases not matched to a gene: 7. Germline V gene sequence: CDR1 LNHDA, CDR2 SQIVND (reference sequence). The CDR3 reads CASSPDRGPYQPQHF. The CDR3 DNA reads TGTGCCAGTAGCCCCGACAGGGGGCCGTATCAGCCCCAGCATTTT.

The chain employs TRBV9 and TRBJ1-4; D ambiguous. This CDR3 comprises 16 residues. Trimming pared 0 bases from V and 4 bases from J, leaving 13 bases between. CDR1 and CDR2 (germline): SGDLS, YYNGEE. CDR3 loop: CASSVGVGSNNEKLFF. Written as DNA, the CDR3 is TGTGCCAGCAGCGTAGGGGTCGGGTCGAATAATGAAAAACTGTTTTTT.

V is TRBV9 and J is TRBJ2-1; D may be TRBD2 (5 bases). Germline V gene lookup returns CDR1 SGDLS and CDR2 YYNGEE. The CDR3 length is 16 residues. V lost 0 bases and J lost 1, with 11 bases in between. The CDR3 DNA is TGTGCCAGCAGCGTAGCCTCAGCGGAGTCCTACAATGAGCAGTTCTTC. This codes for CASSVASAESYNEQFF.

The chain recombines TRBV5-4 with TRBJ1-1; no clear D. CDR3 length equals 14 residues. V lost 2 bases, J lost 5 bases, and 13 bases lay in between. Per germline, CDR1 SGHNT and CDR2 YYREEE (reference sequence). The CDR3 region is CASSFGRGGTEAFF. The CDR3 coding sequence is TGTGCCAGCAGCTTTGGTCGGGGTGGGACTGAAGCTTTCTTT.

The chain uses TRBV9 and TRBJ2-3; 9 bases align to TRBD2. Germline CDR1 SGDLS, CDR2 YYNGEE. The CDR3 is 18 amino acids. V gave up 0 bases and J gave up 4 bases; unmatched junction bases: 12. CDR3 in DNA: TGTGCCAGCAGCGTAGAGGAGGTTGCGGGGGGGCGTCCAGATACGCAGTATTTT. This gives the protein CASSVEEVAGGRPDTQYF.

The chain recombines TRBV6-5 with TRBJ1-1; 8 bases are shared with TRBD1. The CDR3 is 16 amino acids. Germline loops: CDR1 MNHEY, CDR2 SVGAGI. V was pared by 2 bases and J by 5 bases, with 10 bases of the junction left unmatched. The CDR3 here is CASSYVFGQGGTEAFF. DNA for the CDR3: TGTGCCAGCAGTTACGTTTTCGGACAGGGTGGTACTGAAGCTTTCTTT.

The rearrangement links TRBV28 to TRBJ2-2; TRBD1 matches at 11 bases. The V segment lost 5 bases and the J segment 6 bases; nucleotides outside the gene matches: 5. This CDR3 is built from 15 residues. Germline assignment: CDR1 MDHEN and CDR2 SYDVKM. CDR3 DNA: TGTGCCAGCAGTAACCGGGACAGGGGGTCCGGGGAGCTGTTTTTT. Translation: CASSNRDRGSGELFF.

V usage is TRBV5-1 and J usage is TRBJ1-1; D is uncertain. The germline CDR1 and CDR2 sequences are SGHRS and YFSETQ. The CDR3 has 14 amino acids. V lost 0 bases to trimming and J lost 0 bases, with 6 bases between them. CDR3 sequence (DNA): TGCGCCAGCAGCTTGGCCCAATTGAACACTGAAGCTTTCTTT. Its protein product is CASSLAQLNTEAFF.

This sequence joins TRBV5-4 and TRBJ1-1; TRBD1 is a possible D gene (5 bases). The CDR3 runs to 18 residues. V was pared by 0 bases and J by 0 bases, with 18 bases between. Per germline, CDR1 SGHNT and CDR2 YYREEE (reference sequence). The CDR3 loop is CASSLGTGTSRMNTEAFF. As DNA, the CDR3 is TGTGCCAGCAGCTTGGGCACCGGGACTTCTAGGATGAACACTGAAGCTTTCTTT.

The chain uses TRBV11-2 and TRBJ2-4, with D maybe TRBD2 (5 bases). V shed 0 bases and J shed 0 bases, with 15 bases lying between them. Germline V gene lookup returns CDR1 SGHAT and CDR2 FQNNGV. The CDR3 loop spans 18 amino acids. This CDR3 reads CASSLDTGMTLAKNIQYF. The CDR3 nucleotides are TGTGCCAGCAGCTTAGATACCGGGATGACACTAGCCAAAAACATTCAGTACTTC.

The chain combines TRBV14 with TRBJ2-1; possibly TRBD1 for D (6 bases). With 3 bases removed from V and 3 bases from J, the gap between germline ends came to 18 bases. Germline loops: CDR1 SGHDN, CDR2 FVKESK. CDR3 length equals 17 residues. The CDR3: CASSHARGSRIYNEQFF. CDR3 in DNA: TGTGCCAGCAGCCATGCCAGGGGCTCAAGAATCTACAATGAGCAGTTCTTC.

The J gene is TRBJ2-7, the V gene TRBV5-6, with D perhaps TRBD2 (6 bases). Germline V gene lookup returns CDR1 SGHDT and CDR2 YYEEEE. The CDR3 is made up of 14 amino acids. V was shortened by 2 bases and J by 0 bases, with 9 bases between the two germline ends. Here the CDR3 reads CASSFAGHSYEQYF. CDR3 coding DNA: TGTGCCAGCAGCTTCGCGGGGCACTCCTACGAGCAGTACTTC.

This chain joins TRBV3-1 (or the pseudogene TRBV3-2) and TRBJ1-1; D is undetermined. Trimming stripped 3 bases from V and 1 base from J, with 6 bases between. The CDR3 sequence is 13 residues long. The germline V gene encodes CDR1 LGHDT and CDR2 YNNKEL (reference sequence). This CDR3 is CASSHRRNTEAFF. The CDR3 DNA reads as TGTGCCAGCAGCCATCGTCGGAACACTGAAGCTTTCTTT.

This sequence joins TRBV5-1 and TRBJ2-3; a weak D match, TRBD2 (5 bases). The CDR3 is 15 residues long. The germline gives CDR1 SGHRS, CDR2 YFSETQ. The V end was cut by 0 bases, the J end by 6 bases, with 14 bases between. The CDR3 region has the DNA TGCGCCAGCAGCTTGGATGAGGGCTGGGCGGATACGCAGTATTTT. Protein sequence: CASSLDEGWADTQYF. Full variable domain (missing parts from reference TRBV5-1 and TRBJ2-3): KAGVTQTPRYLIKTRGQQVTLSCSPISGHRSVSWYQQTPGQGLQFLFEYFSETQRNKGNFPGRFSGRQFSNSRSEMNVSTLELGDSALYLCASSLDEGWADTQYFGPGTRLTVL.